This T cell receptor (beta chain) was identified during a study of persistence of HIV-infected CD4 T cells. Study-wide background: Up to roughly 180 mL blood was drawn at multiple time points; a couple of donors had single-time leukapheresis. General study points: TCR oligoclonality correlated with proviral oligoclonality in the same sorted populations.

The immunoSEQ assay was version 4, run in survey mode. Here immunoSEQ multiplex PCR was the method, and the copy in TCRdb shows in-frame clones only, minus some. The table lists more than 30,000 clones, roughly 82% of them singletons. Cells were stimulated with CMV-infected fibroblast lysates at approximately 10 ug/mL. Memory cells lacking CD40L and CD69 with high CD45RO were sorted. These HIV-1-infected adults initiated suppressive ART in chronic infection. This CDR3 has 12 residues. V lost 6 bases to trimming and J lost 9 bases; unmatched junction nucleotides: 6. The germline V gene has CDR1 SGHTA and CDR2 FQGTGA. As for this clone: Its antigen remains unknown.

The sequences come from CD4+ T cells sorted from PBMCs after roughly 17-hour stimulation, collected from a patient who received antiretroviral therapy. This receptor was obtained from an adult woman with HIV who was CMV-seropositive. V gene TRBV7-3 combines with J gene TRBJ1-1, with 8 bases that match TRBD1. The CDR3 loop is CASRPTGEKAFF. The CDR3 DNA reads as TGTGCCAGCAGGCCGACAGGGGAGAAAGCTTTCTTT.